The T cell receptor (beta chain) described here comes from a study of OX40 agonist ivuxolimab in advanced cancers. As for the study in general: Patients received ivuxolimab, an agonistic anti-OX40 (CD134) antibody.

A remark on this clone: Its specificity is unknown.

The data were produced by immunoSEQ multiplex PCR, yet TCRdb's version contains in-frame clones alone and is incomplete. The sample comprises approximately 68,000 clones, about 87% of which are singletons, and 3.5% to 5% rests with the top ten. The CDR3 extends over 14 amino acids. V lost 3 bases, J lost 3 bases, and 12 bases lay in between. The germline V gene encodes CDR1 KGHSH and CDR2 LQKENI. Study-level points and caveats: Not determined was the antigen specificity of the expanded peripheral T cells.

This sequence joins TRBV18 and TRBJ2-7, with unresolved D. Sequenced here: CD4+ or CD8+ T cells sorted from blood, sampled in a trial of the OX40 agonist ivuxolimab. The TCR was taken from an adult with an advanced solid tumor such as melanoma, head and neck, liver or kidney cancer. The CDR3 bases are TGTGCCAGCTCACCCGCGGACGGCTACTACGAGCAGTACTTC. Translated, it gives CASSPADGYYEQYF.